Below, 12 T cell receptor beta chains from the same sample are listed, as sequenced in a study of blood T cell dynamics during melanoma immunotherapy (dated by TCRdb to 2018 to 2020). In the paper's terms, the time point label means: pre-treatment baseline. Library generation was performed with the immunoSEQ multiplex PCR assay. What TCRdb holds here is the immuneACCESS table cut down to in-frame rearrangements. Part of the clones is not present; checked against another copy, under half of the missing clones reflect an unresolved V gene, and the others are unexplained. The sample yields some 16,000 clones; about 84% were counted once. The ten largest clones capture about 4.6% of the sample. Specimen: blood, collected from a patient treated with checkpoint blockade. The source is a human donor with melanoma.

The chain recombines TRBV5-1 with TRBJ1-1; no definite D call. The germline V gene encodes CDR1 SGHRS and CDR2 YFSETQ. The CDR3 covers 15 residues. V was clipped by 0 bases and J by 2 bases, with 11 bases between them. As DNA, the CDR3 is TGCGCCAGCAGCTTGGGACCCGGTGCCAACACTGAAGCTTTCTTT. Translating it yields CASSLGPGANTEAFF.

The chain couples TRBV13 to TRBJ2-7; D is unclear. Trimming removed 0 bases from V and 3 bases from J, with 24 bases in between. Per germline, CDR1 PRHDT and CDR2 FYEKMQ (reference sequence). This CDR3 region has 19 residues. The CDR3 nucleotides are TGTGCCAGCAGCTTAGGGTATCGAGAGTGGTGGTCTGTATACTACGAGCAGTACTTC. Encoded protein: CASSLGYREWWSVYYEQYF.

The CDR3 DNA is TGTGCCAGCAGTTACTCGGTAGAAAGCTTCTACGAGCAGTACTTC. Protein sequence: CASSYSVESFYEQYF. This rearrangement joins TRBV6-5 to TRBJ2-7; the D is unclear. V was cut by 0 bases and J by 3 bases, with 12 bases left in between. CDR1 MNHEY and CDR2 SVGAGI come from the germline V gene. This CDR3 is 15 amino acids long.

The CDR3 spells CASSLSLQTEAYNEQFF. The CDR3 DNA is TGTGCCAGCAGCTTGTCGCTCCAAACGGAGGCCTACAATGAGCAGTTCTTC. The rearrangement uses TRBV5-8 and TRBJ2-1; maybe TRBD2 (5 bases). The V and J ends lost 1 base and 2 bases respectively, with 16 bases between them. The CDR3 totals 17 residues. Germline assignment: CDR1 SGHTS and CDR2 YDEGEE. Variable domain in full (rest from reference TRBV5-8 and TRBJ2-1): EAGVTQSPTHLIKTRGQQATLRCSPISGHTSVYWYQQALGLGLQFLLWYDEGEERNRGNFPPRFSGRQFPNYSSELNVNALELEDSALYLCASSLSLQTEAYNEQFFGPGTRLTVL.

The chain uses TRBV7-9 and TRBJ1-6; 8 bases map to TRBD1. The CDR3 is made up of 15 amino acids. V shed 4 bases, J shed 9 bases, and the junction held 8 bases outside the gene matches. In germline, CDR1 is SEHNR, CDR2 FQNEAQ (reference sequence). In DNA, the CDR3 is TGTGCCAGCAGCTCCCGGGGCAGGGGGCTTTCACCCCTCCACTTT. Protein: CASSSRGRGLSPLHF. The entire variable domain, with the rest obtained from reference TRBV7-9 and TRBJ1-6, is as follows: DTGVSQNPRHKITKRGQNVTFRCDPISEHNRLYWYRQTLGQGPEFLTYFQNEAQLEKSRLLSDRFSAERPKGSFSTLEIQRTEQGDSAMYLCASSSRGRGLSPLHFGNGTRLTVT.

This chain joins TRBV5-6 and TRBJ2-5; 10 positions match TRBD1. Looked up from germline, CDR1 is SGHDT and CDR2 is YYEEEE. V was clipped by 2 bases and J by 3 bases; unmatched bases: 10. The CDR3 has 17 residues. The CDR3 reads CASSFDRGLRVEETQYF. CDR3 bases: TGTGCCAGCAGCTTTGACAGGGGGCTAAGAGTTGAAGAGACCCAGTACTTC.

The sample holds one count of this clone. The chain links TRBV5-8 to TRBJ1-6, with a tentative D call TRBD1 (5 bases). This CDR3 contains 13 residues. Per the germline V gene, CDR1 is SGHTS and CDR2 is YDEGEE. Trimming cost V 7 bases and J 10 bases, with 15 bases left between them. The CDR3 reads CASVRVLGSPLHF. The CDR3 DNA follows: TGTGCCAGCGTCAGGGTTTTGGGCTCACCCCTCCACTTT.

This chain uses TRBV14 with TRBJ2-3, with D perhaps matching TRBD1 or TRBD2 (6 bases each). This CDR3 has 14 residues. The V gene lost 1 base and the J gene lost 4 bases, with 9 bases spanning the gap. Germline CDR1 reads SGHDN; CDR2 reads FVKESK. CDR3 sequence reads: CASSQAGAPDTQYF. CDR3 DNA sequence: TGTGCCAGCAGCCAAGCGGGGGCCCCAGATACGCAGTATTTT. Combining the CDR3 with reference TRBV14 and TRBJ2-3 gives the whole variable domain EAGVTQFPSHSVIEKGQTVTLRCDPISGHDNLYWYRRVMGKEIKFLLHFVKESKQDESGMPNNRFLAERTGGTYSTLKVQPAELEDSGVYFCASSQAGAPDTQYFGPGTRLTVL.

Only one count was recorded for this clone. V usage is TRBV29-1 and J usage is TRBJ2-1, with 10 positions matching TRBD2. The CDR3 totals 15 residues. V lost 2 bases and J lost 6; bases outside the gene matches: 7. CDR1 and CDR2 (germline): SQVTM, ANQGSEA. The CDR3 coding sequence is TGCAGCGTTGAACCCCCTAGCGGGGGTCCCAATGAGCAGTTCTTC. Protein: CSVEPPSGGPNEQFF.

The rearrangement joins TRBV5-4 to TRBJ2-5; 7 nucleotides align to TRBD1. The J call is in doubt because the DNA end fits TRBJ2-7 better. In germline, CDR1 is SGHNT, CDR2 YYREEE (reference sequence). The CDR3 totals 15 residues. For the CDR3, the DNA is TGTGCCAGCAGCTTAGCCTACAGGGGTGACAACGAGCAGTACTTC. Its protein product is CASSLAYRGDNEQYF.

The rearrangement joins TRBV27 to TRBJ2-6; D ambiguous. This CDR3 is 17 amino acids long. Trimming pared 5 bases from V and 2 bases from J, leaving 16 bases between. CDR1 MNHEY and CDR2 SMNVEV come from the germline V gene (reference sequence). CDR3 residues: CASSRQPLTTGANVLTF. The CDR3 nucleotides are TGTGCCAGCAGTCGGCAACCTCTTACAACTGGGGCCAACGTCCTGACTTTC.

In its sample, this clone was seen a few times. The chain links TRBV5-4 to TRBJ1-1; TRBD1 might be the D (5 bases). The germline gives CDR1 SGHNT, CDR2 YYREEE (reference sequence). Between the trimmed V and J ends, which lost 9 bases and 1 base, there was a span of 7 bases. This CDR3 has 11 residues. For the CDR3, the DNA is TGTGCCACAACAGGGAACACTGAAGCTTTCTTT. It yields the protein CATTGNTEAFF.